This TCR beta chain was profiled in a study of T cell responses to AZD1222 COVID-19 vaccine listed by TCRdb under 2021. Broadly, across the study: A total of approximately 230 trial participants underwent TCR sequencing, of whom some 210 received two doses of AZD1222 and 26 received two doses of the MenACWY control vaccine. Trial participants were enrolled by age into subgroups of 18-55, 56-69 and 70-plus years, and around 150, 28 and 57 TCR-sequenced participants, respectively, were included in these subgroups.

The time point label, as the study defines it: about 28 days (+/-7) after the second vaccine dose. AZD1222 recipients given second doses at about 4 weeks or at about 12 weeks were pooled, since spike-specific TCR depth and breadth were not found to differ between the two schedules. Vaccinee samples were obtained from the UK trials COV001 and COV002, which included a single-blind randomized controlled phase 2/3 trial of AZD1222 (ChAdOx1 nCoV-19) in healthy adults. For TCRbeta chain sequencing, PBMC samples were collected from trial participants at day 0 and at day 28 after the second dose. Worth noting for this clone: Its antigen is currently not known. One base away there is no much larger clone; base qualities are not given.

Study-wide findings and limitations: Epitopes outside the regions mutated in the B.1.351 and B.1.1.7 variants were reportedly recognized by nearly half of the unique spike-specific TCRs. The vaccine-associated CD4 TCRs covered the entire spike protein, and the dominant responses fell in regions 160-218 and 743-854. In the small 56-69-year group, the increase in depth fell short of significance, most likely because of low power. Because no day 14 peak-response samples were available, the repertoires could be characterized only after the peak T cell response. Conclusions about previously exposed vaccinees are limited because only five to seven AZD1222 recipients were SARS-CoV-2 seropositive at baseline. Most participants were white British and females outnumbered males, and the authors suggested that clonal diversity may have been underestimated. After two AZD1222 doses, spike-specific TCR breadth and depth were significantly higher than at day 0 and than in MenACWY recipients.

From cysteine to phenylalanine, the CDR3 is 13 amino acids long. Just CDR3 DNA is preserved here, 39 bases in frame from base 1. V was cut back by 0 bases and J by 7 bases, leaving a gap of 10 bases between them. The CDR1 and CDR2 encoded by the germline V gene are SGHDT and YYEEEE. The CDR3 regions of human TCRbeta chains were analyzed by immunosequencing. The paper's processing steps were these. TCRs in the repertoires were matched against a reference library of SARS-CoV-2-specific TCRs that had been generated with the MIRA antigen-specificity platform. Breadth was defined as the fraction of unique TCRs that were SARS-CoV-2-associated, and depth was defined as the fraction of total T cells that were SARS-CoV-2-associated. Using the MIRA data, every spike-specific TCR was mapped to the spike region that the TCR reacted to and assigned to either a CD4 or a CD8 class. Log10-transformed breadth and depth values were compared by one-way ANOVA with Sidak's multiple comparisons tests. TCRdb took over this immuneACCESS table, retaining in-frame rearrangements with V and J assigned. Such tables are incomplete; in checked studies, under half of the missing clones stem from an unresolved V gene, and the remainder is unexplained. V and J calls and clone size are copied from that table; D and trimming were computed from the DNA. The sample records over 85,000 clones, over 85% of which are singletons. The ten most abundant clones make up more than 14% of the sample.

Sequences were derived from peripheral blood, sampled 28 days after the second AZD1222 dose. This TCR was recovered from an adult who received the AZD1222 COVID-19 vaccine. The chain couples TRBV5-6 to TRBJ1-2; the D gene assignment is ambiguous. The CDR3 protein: CASSLGGLVGYTF. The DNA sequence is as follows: TGTGCCAGCAGCTTGGGGGGTCTGGTTGGCTACACCTTC.